The 16 T cell receptor beta chains below come from one sample, sequenced in a study of beta chain features in type 1 diabetes. The study's findings and limits: Patients with Type 1 diabetes showed moderately but significantly shorter TCRB CDR3s in all four CD4+ subsets.

No cognate antigen is known for these TCRs. Expressed TCRB transcripts were sequenced after all isolated RNA was converted to cDNA. Clones were read by immunoSEQ multiplex PCR, and TCRdb kept only the in-frame ones, dropping some. This sample has more than 250,000 clones, with about 15% found just once. The sequencing input was naive CD4+ T cells from blood. These receptors came from a man younger than 35 with type 1 diabetes.

This chain uses TRBV5-1 with TRBJ2-2, with a tentative D call TRBD1 (6 bases). The CDR3 has 14 residues. Germline V lookup: CDR1 SGHRS, CDR2 YFSETQ. V was pared by 0 bases and J by 4 bases, with 7 bases between. The DNA for the CDR3 is TGCGCCAGCAGCTTGGACAGGGCCACCGGGGAGCTGTTTTTT. Protein: CASSLDRATGELFF.

This clone was detected only a few times. This specimen includes other DNA sequences encoding the same CDR3. This chain connects TRBV5-1 to TRBJ2-5; D uncertain. Trimming shortened V by 4 bases and J by 2 bases, and 3 bases separated the two germline ends. The CDR3 runs 11 residues. Looked up from germline, CDR1 is SGHRS and CDR2 is YFSETQ. The CDR3 loop is CASSLQETQYF. As DNA, the CDR3 is TGCGCCAGCAGCCTACAAGAGACCCAGTACTTC.

This chain links TRBV6-5 with TRBJ1-2, with a weak D call TRBD1 (5 bases). Germline V gene sequence: CDR1 MNHEY, CDR2 SVGAGI. V lost 2 bases and J 6 bases, leaving 10 bases between the germline ends. The CDR3 has 13 residues. CDR3 nucleotides: TGTGCCAGCAGTTACACGGGGGGGAATGGCTACACCTTC. It specifies CASSYTGGNGYTF.

The chain recombines TRBV7-6 with TRBJ2-7, with 9 bases matching TRBD2. The CDR3 is 13 residues long. J was trimmed by 3 bases and V by 11 bases; bases with no gene match: 8. Germline CDR1 and CDR2: SGHVS and FNYEAQ. The CDR3 is CAVTLRGGYEQYF. As DNA, the CDR3 is TGTGCCGTAACCCTGCGGGGGGGCTACGAGCAGTACTTC.

This rearrangement joins TRBV4-1 to TRBJ2-5, with 8 nucleotides matching TRBD2. This CDR3 has 14 amino acids. The V and J ends lost 1 base and 9 bases, in that order; junction bases with no gene match: 7. Germline V lookup: CDR1 MGHRA, CDR2 YSYEKL. The CDR3 sequence: CASSQVTGTSPQYF. Written as DNA, the CDR3 is TGCGCCAGCAGCCAAGTTACCGGGACTAGTCCCCAGTACTTC.

This clone was counted a few times. The chain couples TRBV7-9 to TRBJ2-3, with TRBD2 as a possible D gene (5 bases). The CDR3 has 14 amino acids. Germline CDR1 SEHNR, CDR2 FQNEAQ (reference sequence). The ends were cut back, 1 base at V and 0 bases at J, with 5 bases in the middle. CDR3 region: CASSLGLSTDTQYF. The CDR3, as DNA: TGTGCCAGCAGCTTAGGACTAAGCACAGATACGCAGTATTTT.

This chain joins TRBV7-2 and TRBJ2-7; D is unclear. The CDR3 extends over 13 amino acids. The germline gives CDR1 SGHTA, CDR2 FQGNSA. Trimming shortened V by 5 bases and J by 4 bases, and 12 bases separated the two germline ends. Written as DNA, the CDR3 is TGTGCCAGCAGCCCCAGGCAGAATTACGAGCAGTACTTC. Residues: CASSPRQNYEQYF.

This chain links TRBV5-4 with TRBJ2-5, with TRBD1 identical over 8 bases. CDR1 SGHNT and CDR2 YYREEE come from the germline V gene (reference sequence). V trimming: 0 bases; J trimming: 2 bases; junction bases outside the gene matches: 6. The CDR3 has 16 residues. In nucleotides, the CDR3 is TGTGCCAGCAGCTTGGATGGCAGGGGGCCTCAAGAGACCCAGTACTTC. It translates to CASSLDGRGPQETQYF.

This clone has more than one count but fewer than ten. The gene calls are TRBV29-1 and TRBJ2-7; 9 nucleotides align to TRBD1. Germline loops: CDR1 SQVTM, CDR2 ANQGSEA. The CDR3 has 15 residues. With V trimmed by 4 bases and J by 0 bases, 7 bases remained unmatched. This CDR3 is CSVGFWDRVSYEQYF. CDR3 DNA: TGCAGCGTTGGATTTTGGGACAGGGTCTCCTACGAGCAGTACTTC.

A few counts support this clone. This chain links TRBV5-1 with TRBJ2-6; a possible D gene is TRBD1 (5 bases). CDR1 is SGHRS, CDR2 YFSETQ, per germline. The CDR3 runs 15 residues. Trimming stripped 2 bases from V and 0 bases from J, with 6 bases between. CDR3 sequence: CASSFDSSGANVLTF. The CDR3 DNA reads as TGCGCCAGCAGCTTTGACAGCTCTGGGGCCAACGTCCTGACTTTC.

This clone was seen a single time. The chain recombines TRBV11-2 with TRBJ2-7; tentative D call: TRBD2 (5 bases). V lost 5 bases and J lost 3, with 17 bases in between. The germline V gene has CDR1 SGHAT and CDR2 FQNNGV. The CDR3 covers 15 residues. CDR3 DNA: TGTGCCAGCAGCCCTAGGGCGGGCAATCTCTACGAGCAGTACTTC. Amino acid sequence: CASSPRAGNLYEQYF. Complete variable domain (other parts from reference TRBV11-2 and TRBJ2-7): EAGVAQSPRYKIIEKRQSVAFWCNPISGHATLYWYQQILGQGPKLLIQFQNNGVVDDSQLPKDRFSAERLKGVDSTLKIQPAKLEDSAVYLCASSPRAGNLYEQYFGPGTRLTVT.

This clone was found a few times. V gene TRBV7-9 combines with J gene TRBJ2-7, with TRBD1 identical over 7 bases. CDR3 length equals 18 residues. Unmatched junction bases numbered 14, after V lost 1 base and J lost 2 bases. Germline V lookup: CDR1 SEHNR, CDR2 FQNEAQ (reference sequence). In DNA form, the CDR3 reads TGTGCCAGCAGCTTAGACAAGTGGGAAGAGACAGGGACCTACGAGCAGTACTTC. Translated: CASSLDKWEETGTYEQYF.

This chain joins TRBV29-1 and TRBJ2-1, with 11 bases lining up with TRBD2. Germline trimming cut 7 bases from V and 5 bases from J; bases unmatched to any gene: 13. Germline loops: CDR1 SQVTM, CDR2 ANQGSEA. The CDR3 covers 16 residues. The CDR3: CSARRLAGGINNEQFF. CDR3 sequence (DNA): TGCAGCGCCAGAAGGCTAGCGGGGGGTATCAACAATGAGCAGTTCTTC.

This clone turned up a few times. This chain uses TRBV7-9 with TRBJ2-7, with D possibly being TRBD2 (6 bases). The length of the CDR3 is 13 residues. The V and J ends lost 5 bases and 7 bases respectively, with 15 bases between them. Germline CDR1 and CDR2: SEHNR and FQNEAQ (reference sequence). The CDR3 sequence: CASSRSGTGEQYF. In DNA, the CDR3 is TGTGCCAGCAGCCGGTCCGGGACTGGGGAGCAGTACTTC. Based on the CDR3 plus reference TRBV7-9 and TRBJ2-7, the full variable domain is DTGVSQNPRHKITKRGQNVTFRCDPISEHNRLYWYRQTLGQGPEFLTYFQNEAQLEKSRLLSDRFSAERPKGSFSTLEIQRTEQGDSAMYLCASSRSGTGEQYFGPGTRLTVT.

The chain has TRBV27 and TRBJ2-3, with D tentatively TRBD2 (5 bases). The ends were cut back, 3 bases at V and 6 bases at J, with 10 bases in the middle. The germline V gene has CDR1 MNHEY and CDR2 SMNVEV (reference sequence). There are 13 residues in the CDR3. CDR3 in amino acids: CASSFRGSDTQYF. CDR3 DNA sequence: TGTGCCAGCAGTTTCCGGGGAAGCGATACGCAGTATTTT.

CDR3 loop: CASSYWAGGNTEAFF. The CDR3 region has the DNA TGTGCCAGCAGTTACTGGGCAGGGGGAAACACTGAAGCTTTCTTT. The chain joins TRBV6-5 to TRBJ1-1; 7 nucleotides align to TRBD1. Germline V gene lookup returns CDR1 MNHEY and CDR2 SVGAGI. The CDR3 has 15 amino acids. V gave up 1 base and J gave up 2 bases; unmatched junction bases: 4.